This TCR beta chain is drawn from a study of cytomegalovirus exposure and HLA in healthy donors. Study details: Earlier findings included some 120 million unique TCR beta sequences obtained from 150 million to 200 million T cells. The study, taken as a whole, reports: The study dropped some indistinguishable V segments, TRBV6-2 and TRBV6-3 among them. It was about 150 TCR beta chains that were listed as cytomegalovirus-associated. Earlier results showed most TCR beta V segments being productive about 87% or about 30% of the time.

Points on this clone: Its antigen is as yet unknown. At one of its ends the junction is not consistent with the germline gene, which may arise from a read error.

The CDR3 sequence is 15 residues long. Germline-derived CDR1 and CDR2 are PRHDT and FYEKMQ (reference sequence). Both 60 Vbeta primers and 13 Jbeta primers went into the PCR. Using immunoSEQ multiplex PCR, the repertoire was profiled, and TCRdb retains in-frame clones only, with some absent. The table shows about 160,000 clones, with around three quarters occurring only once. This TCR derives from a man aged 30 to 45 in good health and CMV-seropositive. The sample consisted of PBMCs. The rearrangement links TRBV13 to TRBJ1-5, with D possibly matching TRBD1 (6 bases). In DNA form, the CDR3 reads TGTGCCAGCAGCCTAGGGACACCGAGCAATCAGCCCCAGCATTTT. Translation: CASSLGTPSNQPQHF.